The table lists the clone carrying this T cell receptor beta chain with a few counts. A read error may produce the germline difference seen at one junction end. Time point defined: sample taken at primary tumor resection. No cell sorting; template was whole RNA from tumor, lung tissue or PBMC. This sample is part of a study of spatial heterogeneity in lung cancer. Looking at the study overall: Beta-chain sequences were consistently detected more often than alpha-chain sequences.

In germline, CDR1 is SNHLY, CDR2 FYNNEI. This CDR3 has 13 amino acids. MiXCR, applied by TCRdb to the 5' RACE reads, yields one record per CDR3 protein. The data show roughly 48,000 distinct CDR3 sequences, less than 6% seen once. Sequencing used PBMCs, obtained at surgery. The chain links TRBV2 to TRBJ2-7; 9 bases line up with TRBD2. The TCR originated in a male donor with early-stage non-small cell lung cancer. CDR3 sequence: CASKIAGVHEQHF. CDR3 in DNA: TGTGCCAGCAAAATAGCGGGAGTCCACGAGCAGCACTTC.